Sequencing of this TCR beta chain was carried out in a study of cytomegalovirus exposure and HLA in healthy donors. Whole-study results and caveats: The authors assumed roughly uniform sequencing depth across donors for presence/absence analyses. In vitro, three CMV-associated chains proved specific for CMV antigens.

The primer mix had 60 Vbeta and 13 Jbeta primers. Original methodology: There were about 80 million unique TCR beta chains by a later count, and approximately 11 million of them were shared. Sequenced by immunoSEQ multiplex PCR; TCRdb stores in-frame clones only, minus some. V and J calls and clone size are those listed in that table; D and trimming were worked out from the DNA. This sample has around 130,000 clones, with 75% to 90% found just once. CDR1 and CDR2 from the germline V gene are MNHNS and SASEGT. The CDR3 runs 12 residues. As to this clone: Its antigen is still unknown.

Donors were nominally healthy when sampled, though unrecorded immune exposures were likely. The source is a woman in her thirties in good health and CMV-seropositive. Material: PBMCs. The genes are TRBV6-1 and TRBJ2-5; D gene uncertain. TRBJ2-7 matches the DNA end more closely, so the J call is doubtful. CDR3 nucleotide sequence: TGTGCCAGCAGTGAAAGCTCTTACGAGCAGTACTTC. Protein: CASSESSYEQYF.